One T cell receptor (beta chain) is described in this entry. Its matching antigen is unknown. Every subset had its genomic DNA shared out evenly among several immunoSEQ plates. Each PCR replicate from the sorted subsets contained around 0.2 ug DNA, which is tens of thousands of T cell genomes. Clones were sequenced by immunoSEQ multiplex PCR, and TCRdb holds only the in-frame ones, with some missing. The profile shows more than 2 million clones, under 97% of them singletons. The record originates from a study of shared clonotypes between healthy human individuals. Findings and limits, study-wide: The sharing of about 5% of naive CD4 clonotypes was seen across a handful of donors.

Caucasian adults residing in Nashville, Tennessee made up all the donors. CDR1 and CDR2 (germline): LGHNA, YSLEER. After removal of 4 bases from V and 7 bases from J, the junction contained 19 bases not matched to a gene. This CDR3 contains 18 residues. This receptor was identified in a man in his late teens or twenties in good health. The rearrangement links TRBV4-3 to TRBJ2-1, with 7 bases lining up with TRBD2. Sequencing was done on a sample of naive CD4+ T cells sorted from blood. Subset in this sample: CD45RA+ positively selected. Written as DNA, the CDR3 is TGCGCCAGCAGCCGAGGAGGAATCGGGAGGTCCGAGTTAAATGAGCAGTTCTTC. Amino acids: CASSRGGIGRSELNEQFF.